This TCR beta chain was recovered during a study of response to subunit inactivated influenza vaccine. The V end was cut by 7 bases, the J end by 2 bases, with 5 bases between. The CDR3 length is 11 residues. Germline CDR1 reads SNHLY; CDR2 reads FYNNEI. This clonotype was detected only a few times. TCRdb re-analysed the RT-PCR reads in MiXCR, keeping a single row per CDR3 protein. The sample has hundreds of thousands of distinct CDR3 sequences, about 14% seen once; the top ten hold approximately 7.6%. This chain uses TRBV2 with TRBJ1-1; D is unresolved. The source was PBMCs from blood, collected 14 to 15 days before vaccination. This clonotype was sampled from a man over 45 who received an inactivated influenza vaccine. The CDR3 protein is CASMYNTEAFF. The CDR3, as DNA: TGTGCCAGCATGTACAACACTGAAGCTTTCTTT. Full variable domain (missing parts from reference TRBV2 and TRBJ1-1): EPEVTQTPSHQVTQMGQEVILRCVPISNHLYFYWYRQILGQKVEFLVSFYNNEISEKSEIFDDQFSVERPDGSNFTLKIRSTKLEDSAMYFCASMYNTEAFFGQGTRLTVV.